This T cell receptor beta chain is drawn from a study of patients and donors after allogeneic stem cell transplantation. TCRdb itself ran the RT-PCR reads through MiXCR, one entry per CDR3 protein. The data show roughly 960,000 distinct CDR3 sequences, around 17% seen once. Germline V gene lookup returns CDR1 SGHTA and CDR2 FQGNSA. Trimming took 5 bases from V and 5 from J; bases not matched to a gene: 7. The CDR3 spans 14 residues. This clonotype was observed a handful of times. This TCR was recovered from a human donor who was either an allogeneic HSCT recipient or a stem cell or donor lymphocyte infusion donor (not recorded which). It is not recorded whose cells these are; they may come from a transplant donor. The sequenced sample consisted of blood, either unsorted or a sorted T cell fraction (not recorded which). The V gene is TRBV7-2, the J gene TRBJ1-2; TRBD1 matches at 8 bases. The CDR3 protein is CASSQPTGGYGYTF. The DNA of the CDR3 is TGTGCCAGCAGCCAACCCACAGGGGGATATGGCTACACCTTC.